This T cell receptor (beta chain) came from a study of human T cells and chemical hapten exposure. There are many counts of this clonotype. The antigen is not known. Study-wide results and caveats: Significantly more large CDR3 similarity clusters arose among expanded TCRs than among controls.

CDR3 length: 13 residues. V trimming: 4 bases; J trimming: 6 bases; junction bases outside the gene matches: 3. Germline V gene data show CDR1 as LNHNV and CDR2 as YYDKDF (reference sequence). One entry per CDR3 protein, called by TCRdb with MiXCR from the RACE reads. The sample includes nearly 350,000 distinct CDR3 sequences, around 6.9% of them seen just once. As for time point: patch test 1, 2 weeks after DPC sensitization. Treatment here: therapeutic diphenylcyclopropenone sensitization with weekly scalp DPC. Total RNA came from unfractionated whole blood. The gene calls are TRBV15 and TRBJ2-1; TRBD1 matches at 7 bases. This clonotype was sampled from a woman aged 18 to 35 with alopecia areata. Some clones in this sample may be carry-over from other donors' samples. Sequences were derived from whole blood, sampled in connection with sensitization to the hapten diphenylcyclopropenone (DPC). The CDR3 region is CATSIRQGNEQFF. The CDR3 bases are TGTGCCACCAGCATACGACAGGGCAATGAGCAGTTCTTC.